Below, one T cell receptor beta chain is given with its context. This specimen comes from a study of blood T cell repertoires in COVID-19. Study information: Samples came from the United States, Italy and Spain, spanning acute and convalescent COVID-19.

The CDR3 is 17 residues long. Germline values: CDR1 MDHEN, CDR2 SYDVKM. Unmatched junction bases numbered 7, after V lost 5 bases and J lost 3 bases. Data came from immunoSEQ multiplex PCR; TCRdb stores just in-frame clones and leaves some out. The profile shows 360,000 or so clones, about 92% of them singletons. The chain couples TRBV28 to TRBJ2-3, with 14 bases fitting TRBD2. This clonotype was obtained from a woman aged 55 to 70 with COVID-19, enrolled during active disease. The sample taken for sequencing was peripheral blood. The CDR3 spells CASSTDRLAGGTDTQYF. The DNA for the CDR3 is TGTGCCAGCAGTACCGACAGACTAGCGGGGGGGACAGATACGCAGTATTTT.